Following are 13 T cell receptor beta chains from one sample sequenced in a study of T-cell reconstitution after alpha-beta-depleted transplantation in children. For TCRbeta, the library was prepared with unique molecular identifiers. TCRdb reprocessed the PCR reads via MiXCR and lists one record per CDR3 protein. The sample has hundreds of thousands of distinct CDR3 sequences, roughly 13% seen once. Sample: PBMCs, mostly from graft donor cells, taken 360 days after TCRalphabeta/CD19-depleted stem cell transplant. Receptors originate from a male patient younger than 18 who had a stem cell transplant for acute myeloid leukemia, so the T cells may come from the graft donor.

The chain combines TRBV6-1 with TRBJ2-7; 9 bases match TRBD2. CDR1 and CDR2 (germline): MNHNS, SASEGT. Trimming took 5 bases from V and 2 from J; bases not matched to a gene: 10. The CDR3 contains 16 residues. The CDR3 nucleotides are TGTGCCAGCAGTCTCTTAAGCGGGAGGCTCCCCTACGAGCAGTACTTC. Translating it yields CASSLLSGRLPYEQYF.

V gene TRBV15 combines with J gene TRBJ1-6, with 8 bases matching TRBD1. This CDR3 is built from 16 residues. Losses at the gene ends were 0 bases for V and 6 bases for J; bases not matched to a gene: 4. Germline CDR1 reads LNHNV; CDR2 reads YYDKDF (reference sequence). CDR3 nucleotides: TGTGCCACCAGCAGAGAGGACAGGGATGGTAATTCACCCCTCCACTTT. This codes for CATSREDRDGNSPLHF.

This clonotype was detected only a few times. This chain uses TRBV6-5 with TRBJ2-7; no clear D. V lost 0 bases to trimming and J lost 2 bases, with 14 bases between them. This CDR3 region has 16 residues. CDR1 MNHEY and CDR2 SVGAGI come from the germline V gene. The CDR3 reads CASSYSIRVAPYEQYF. DNA of the CDR3: TGTGCCAGCAGTTACTCAATCAGAGTAGCCCCCTACGAGCAGTACTTC.

The chain links TRBV5-1 to TRBJ2-5; 9 positions agree with TRBD2. This CDR3 has 17 amino acids. After removal of 0 bases from V and 4 bases from J, the junction contained 10 bases not matched to a gene. Germline CDR1 reads SGHRS; CDR2 reads YFSETQ. The CDR3 sequence: CASSLADLAGAVETQYF. The CDR3 nucleotides are TGCGCCAGCAGCTTGGCCGACTTAGCGGGAGCGGTAGAGACCCAGTACTTC.

The genes are TRBV10-3 and TRBJ1-1; D is unresolved. Germline-derived CDR1 and CDR2 are ENHRY and SYGVKD. The CDR3 has 13 residues. V was shortened by 3 bases and J by 1 base, with 6 bases between the two germline ends. CDR3 DNA sequence: TGTGCCATCAGTGAAGGAGCGAACACTGAAGCTTTCTTT. This encodes CAISEGANTEAFF.

At least ten counts were recorded for this clonotype. The chain uses TRBV29-1 and TRBJ2-2; 10 bases fit TRBD1. The CDR3 has 14 residues. CDR1 SQVTM and CDR2 ANQGSEA come from the germline V gene. The ends lost 3 bases at V and 7 bases at J; junction bases unmatched: 5. The chain's CDR3 is CSVEGDRGVGELFF. The CDR3 nucleotides read TGCAGCGTTGAGGGGGACAGGGGAGTCGGGGAGCTGTTTTTT.

This clonotype was seen a handful of times. CDR3: CSVEAASRAGQYF. In DNA, the CDR3 is TGCAGCGTTGAAGCGGCTAGCCGGGCCGGGCAGTACTTC. This chain joins TRBV29-1 and TRBJ2-7; TRBD2 might be the D (5 bases). V lost 1 base to trimming and J lost 9 bases, with 16 bases between them. CDR1 is SQVTM and CDR2 is ANQGSEA in the germline V gene. CDR3 length: 13 amino acids.

The genes are TRBV29-1 and TRBJ2-1, with 10 bases that match TRBD1. This CDR3 has 13 residues. Germline V gene lookup returns CDR1 SQVTM and CDR2 ANQGSEA. CDR3 sequence reads: CSAGTGVYNEQFF. DNA of the CDR3: TGCTCTGCCGGGACAGGGGTCTACAATGAGCAGTTCTTC.

The gene calls are TRBV4-2 and TRBJ2-1; D unresolved. The CDR3 has 12 amino acids. V dropped 2 bases and J dropped 6 bases, with 5 bases sitting between them. Per germline, CDR1 LGHNA and CDR2 YNFKEQ. CDR3 coding DNA: TGTGCCAGCAGCCAACCCGGCAATGAGCAGTTCTTC. This gives the protein CASSQPGNEQFF.

This clonotype was counted between two and nine times. The chain uses TRBV10-3 and TRBJ2-5; 8 bases fit TRBD1. This CDR3 has 15 residues. The germline CDR1 and CDR2 sequences are ENHRY and SYGVKD. V was clipped by 7 bases and J by 2 bases; unmatched bases: 9. This chain's CDR3 is CAIKGPGGPQETQYF. The CDR3 DNA sequence: TGTGCCATCAAGGGTCCAGGGGGCCCTCAAGAGACCCAGTACTTC.

This clonotype was counted at least ten times. V usage is TRBV7-2 and J usage is TRBJ1-1; no firm D call. Per germline, CDR1 SGHTA and CDR2 FQGNSA. This CDR3 comprises 15 residues. V gave up 5 bases and J gave up 11 bases, with 24 bases separating them. CDR3 DNA sequence: TGTGCCAGCAGCGCCCTTGTCTCCACGAGTGGCCCGGCTTTCTTT. Amino acid sequence: CASSALVSTSGPAFF.

The CDR3 DNA sequence: TGCGCCAGCAGCCAAGATGGGACTACCGACGGGGAGCTGTTTTTT. Protein product: CASSQDGTTDGELFF. The genes are TRBV4-3 and TRBJ2-2; 7 bases fit TRBD2. The V and J ends lost 0 bases and 7 bases, in that order; junction bases with no gene match: 5. The CDR3 extends over 15 amino acids. Germline V gene lookup returns CDR1 LGHNA and CDR2 YSLEER.

The chain couples TRBV18 to TRBJ1-2; D is ambiguous. The V gene's germline CDR1 is KGHSH and CDR2 LQKENI. The germline V and J ends were trimmed by 6 bases and 8 bases, with 22 bases remaining between them. The CDR3 runs to 15 residues. Here the CDR3 DNA reads TGTGCCAGCTCGCTACTACCGGGCCAGAGCGAGGGCTACACCTTC. It translates to CASSLLPGQSEGYTF.